This T cell receptor beta chain derives from a study of blood T cell repertoires in COVID-19. Study as a whole: Both acute and convalescent COVID-19 samples were obtained from the United States, Italy and Spain. Sample material is recorded as cDNA or gDNA derived from T cells, B-cell-depleted T cells, or PBMCs.

TCRdb keeps only in-frame clones here, not all; method: immunoSEQ multiplex PCR. Of approximately 340,000 clones in the sample, roughly 86% were seen once. The sample holds a few counts of this clone. CDR3 length: 15 residues. The ends were cut back, 5 bases at V and 2 bases at J, with 16 bases in the middle. The germline V gene encodes CDR1 MNHEY and CDR2 SMNVEV (reference sequence). This clonotype was obtained from a man in his thirties or forties with COVID-19, enrolled during active disease. Sequenced material: peripheral blood. V usage is TRBV27 and J usage is TRBJ2-7; TRBD1 is a possible D gene (5 bases). DNA of the CDR3: TGTGCCAGCAGTCCCCTTGGGGCAGGTGCCTACGAGCAGTACTTC. Translating gives CASSPLGAGAYEQYF.